This TCR beta chain emerged from a study of blood T cells in healthy people across ages (dated by TCRdb to the mid-2010s). Some background on the complete study: In model experiments, roughly one uniquely barcoded TCR beta cDNA molecule per two T cells was captured by template switching. To track age-related changes in TCR beta repertoire diversity, the study relied on deep sequencing normalized with unique cDNA molecular identifiers. Four age groups were formed from the donors: young (average approximately 15 years), middle-aged (roughly 38), aged (over 55) and long-lived (82). Donors of different ages were randomly distributed across sequencing lanes to avoid experimental bias. For two donors (one aged 18 to 30 and one aged 80 or older), the study analyzed two additional independent replicas of 1 million unique cDNA reads from the same blood draw. Here is what the overall study found, with its caveats: Because the CMV infection status of the donors was unknown, age-related changes in expanded clonotypes may potentially have been confounded. Observed TCR beta diversity per million T cells fell roughly linearly with age, and a significant reduction was already apparent by age about 36. Total diversity estimates from one million sequenced T cells were considered lower bounds and underestimates. The percentage of naive T cells measured by flow cytometry correlated strongly with observed TCR beta diversity. Since profiling was done on bulk unsorted PBMCs, naive and antigen-experienced compartments could not be conclusively compared. The long-lived group showed more naive CD4+ T cells, fewer expanded clones and increased TCR diversity than the aged group, suggesting age selection.

The library was made by 5' RACE. The listed sequencing device is Illumina HiSeq 2500. A second about 7 to 11 cycle PCR used a sample-barcoded 5' primer and a J-beta primer mix. A template-switch 5' adaptor carrying 12 random nucleotides introduced a unique molecular identifier onto each TCR beta cDNA molecule. Each sample yielded at least 3 million CDR3-containing paired-end reads. First-strand cDNA was synthesized from all RNA with the Mint cDNA synthesis kit, primed by a TRBC-specific oligonucleotide. All cDNA was treated with uracil-DNA glycosylase and then went through a first 18-cycle PCR with the universal primers M1SS and BC2_uni_R. In the authors' own workflow: For normalization, 1 million high-quality reads were randomly selected from each sample, with every read carrying a distinct molecular identifier. Reads with shared molecular identifiers were discarded instead of being binned into consensus sequences. CDR3 identification, clonotype clustering and error correction used MiTCR with a Q25 quality threshold and the strictest error-elimination algorithm. Lower-bound total TCR beta diversity was estimated with a nonparametric unseen species model using Euler transformation. TCRdb reran the public reads through fastp at Q25 and MiXCR, keeping productive beta chains. CDR3 protein sequences are deduplicated, and each keeps its most common genes and DNA. The V and J calls here are based on TCRdb, not the publication. The sample table records under 2 million distinct CDR3 sequences; 30% to 35% of these occur just once. The ten largest clonotypes hold 11% of the sample.

Notes on this clonotype: The clone's antigen remains unknown. The record has no base qualities; no much larger clone is one base away.

Systemically healthy Caucasian individuals from Russia, 39 in total and aged roughly 6 to 100 years, were included as donors. Roughly 10 milliliters of peripheral blood were drawn from each donor into EDTA-treated Vacutainer tubes. Ficoll-Paque density-gradient centrifugation was used to isolate PBMCs, with at least 6 million obtained per sample. Trizol reagent was used to extract total RNA from the PBMCs, yielding at least 5 micrograms per sample. Naive CD45RAhigh/CD27high T cell percentages were measured by flow cytometry on a PBMC aliquot from every donor. V drops 7 bases and J drops 0 bases, leaving 17 bases in between. From cysteine to phenylalanine, the CDR3 is 16 amino acids long. CDR3 DNA is the only sequence kept; it has 48 bases, read in frame from the first base. Via the germline V gene, CDR1 is ENHRY and CDR2 SYGVKD.

This receptor chain uses TRBV10-3 and TRBJ2-3; TRBD2 is a possible D gene, resting on 6 matching bases. Specimen: blood. The clonotype originates from a woman in her twenties or thirties in good health. The CDR3 region: CAITRGAGSSTDTQYF. The DNA is TGTGCCATCACGAGGGGTGCGGGGTCTAGCACAGATACGCAGTATTTT.